This T cell receptor beta chain comes out of a study of spatial heterogeneity in lung cancer. Turning to the study itself: Median follow-up for sequenced PBMC samples was 2 to 3 years after resection, when such samples existed. Fewer alpha-chain than beta-chain sequences were consistently detected.

Individually, TCR cDNA molecules were each labelled with a unique molecular identifier. Via MiXCR, TCRdb re-called the 5' RACE reads, giving one row per CDR3 protein. The top ten hold around 17% of the sample, which has around 120,000 distinct CDR3 sequences, about 12% seen once. The time point denotes: blood at routine non-recurrence follow-up after resection. Without sorting, whole RNA was sequenced from tumor, nontumor lung or frozen PBMC. The CDR3 totals 14 residues. Looked up from germline, CDR1 is SEHNR and CDR2 is FQNEAQ (reference sequence). The V and J ends lost 5 bases and 0 bases respectively, with 8 bases between them.

This rearrangement joins TRBV7-9 to TRBJ2-1; D call uncertain. The sequencing here drew on PBMCs, taken at follow-up. This TCR came from a male donor with early-stage non-small cell lung cancer. The CDR3 DNA follows: TGTGCCAGCAGCCCAGCGACCTCCTACAATGAGCAGTTCTTC. It is translated as CASSPATSYNEQFF.